A selection of T cell receptor beta chains follows, all from one sample in a study of CD8 T cells in ankylosing spondylitis. Using its own MiXCR run on the 5' RACE reads, TCRdb lists one record per CDR3 protein. The data show 30,000 to 45,000 distinct CDR3 sequences, about an eighth seen once. Material for sequencing was synovial fluid, either unsorted or a sorted T cell fraction (not recorded which). Receptors originate from a male donor with ankylosing spondylitis. Each CDR3 is given with its conserved first and last residue. D genes are given only for firm matches. Size tells how often a clone was seen (once, few, many) or the class of an expanded clone, and some rows leave it out.

j_call,d_call,v_call,clone_size,cdr3_aa,cdr3_nt
TRBJ1-5,.,TRBV28,.,CASRADNQHQHF,TGCGCCAGCCGAGCAGATAATCAGCACCAGCATTTT
TRBJ2-5,.,TRBV13,few,CASSLASPTQYF,TGTGCCAGCAGCTTAGCTTCTCCGACCCAGTACTTC
TRBJ2-7,.,TRBV4-2,.,CASSHGSYEQYF,TGTGCCAGCAGCCACGGAAGCTACGAGCAGTACTTC
TRBJ2-3,.,TRBV7-3,.,CASSLVQISSTDTQYF,TGTGCCAGCAGCTTAGTACAGATATCTAGCACAGATACGCAGTATTTT
TRBJ2-7,.,TRBV7-8,.,CASSSPPPGKNEQYF,TGTGCCAGCAGCTCCCCTCCCCCAGGTAAAAACGAGCAGTACTTC
TRBJ1-1,.,TRBV28,many,CASSFRESMNTEAFF,TGTGCCAGCAGTTTTAGGGAGAGCATGAACACTGAAGCTTTCTTT
TRBJ1-1,.,TRBV15,many,CATSRDTAVNTEAFF,TGTGCCACCAGCAGAGATACAGCCGTGAACACTGAAGCTTTCTTT
TRBJ2-3,.,TRBV28,few,CASSLFTDTQYF,TGTGCCAGCAGCCTATTCACAGATACGCAGTATTTT
TRBJ2-5,TRBD2,TRBV7-6,.,CASSLDSPAGFQETQYF,TGTGCCAGCAGCTTAGATTCACCAGCGGGGTTCCAAGAGACCCAGTACTTC
TRBJ2-7,.,TRBV29-1,.,CSVAGDRLYEQYF,TGCAGCGTTGCTGGGGACCGTCTTTACGAGCAGTACTTC
TRBJ1-1,.,TRBV4-1,many,CASSQEGYPGVTEAFF,TGCGCCAGCAGCCAAGAAGGATACCCGGGGGTTACTGAAGCTTTCTTT
TRBJ2-1,TRBD2,TRBV9,.,CASSVGLAGDPYNEQFF,TGTGCCAGCAGCGTAGGACTAGCGGGGGACCCCTACAATGAGCAGTTCTTC
TRBJ2-1,TRBD2,TRBV28,few,CATWEAGGSHEQFF,TGTGCCACCTGGGAAGCGGGGGGTTCCCATGAGCAGTTCTTC
TRBJ2-7,TRBD2,TRBV6-2/TRBV6-3,.,CASSYSTSGYEQYF,TGTGCCAGCAGTTACTCGACTAGCGGCTACGAGCAGTACTTC
TRBJ1-2,.,TRBV25-1,.,CASSELAGRIGGYTF,TGTGCCAGCAGTGAATTGGCTGGGCGTATAGGGGGCTACACCTTC
TRBJ2-3,TRBD2,TRBV20-1,.,CSARDYLLRGGTDTQYF,TGCAGTGCTAGAGATTATCTCTTACGGGGGGGCACAGATACGCAGTATTTT
TRBJ1-1,TRBD1,TRBV6-5,.,CASSYSRGAGGIGDTEAFF,TGTGCCAGCAGTTACTCGAGGGGGGCAGGGGGCATAGGAGACACTGAAGCTTTCTTT
TRBJ2-1,TRBD2,TRBV29-1,many,CSVPRGLAGSYNEQFF,TGCAGCGTACCAAGGGGACTAGCGGGATCCTACAATGAGCAGTTCTTC
TRBJ2-5,TRBD2,TRBV9,.,CASSPGTSPRAGQETQYF,TGTGCCAGCAGCCCAGGGACTAGTCCTCGGGCAGGCCAAGAGACCCAGTACTTC
TRBJ2-3,.,TRBV7-9,.,CASSPRDTPDTQYF,TGTGCCAGCAGCCCAAGGGACACCCCAGATACGCAGTATTTT
TRBJ2-1,TRBD2,TRBV7-6,many,CASSPWTSGDYNEQFF,TGTGCCAGCAGCCCCTGGACTAGCGGGGATTACAATGAGCAGTTCTTC
TRBJ1-5,.,TRBV7-8,.,CASSFSRAGLSRNQPQHF,TGTGCCAGCAGCTTCTCCAGGGCTGGCTTATCTCGCAATCAGCCCCAGCATTTT
TRBJ1-5,.,TRBV6-4,.,CASRLDLGQGKDNQPQHF,TGTGCCAGCAGGTTAGACCTTGGTCAGGGGAAGGACAATCAGCCCCAGCATTTT
TRBJ2-2,.,TRBV20-1,.,CSARDNTGELFF,TGCAGTGCTAGAGATAACACCGGGGAGCTGTTTTTT
TRBJ1-5,.,TRBV20-1,.,CSALGGDQPQHF,TGCAGTGCTTTGGGGGGGGATCAGCCCCAGCATTTT
TRBJ1-5,.,TRBV27,few,CASSLGAPYSNQPQHF,TGTGCCAGCAGTTTAGGCGCCCCGTATAGCAATCAGCCCCAGCATTTT
TRBJ2-2,TRBD2,TRBV6-1,many,CASSANRDYNTGELFF,TGTGCCAGCAGTGCTAACCGGGACTACAACACCGGGGAGCTGTTTTTT
TRBJ1-5,.,TRBV6-5,many,CASSFHDEGSSNQPQHF,TGTGCCAGCAGTTTCCATGACGAGGGCAGTAGCAATCAGCCCCAGCATTTT
TRBJ2-2,TRBD1,TRBV12-3/TRBV12-4,many,CASPRDRASPGTGELFF,TGTGCCAGTCCCAGGGACAGGGCCTCCCCTGGCACCGGGGAGCTGTTTTTT
TRBJ2-2,.,TRBV25-1,many,CASSDRDTGELFF,TGTGCCAGCAGTGACAGGGACACCGGGGAGCTGTTTTTT
TRBJ1-2,.,TRBV4-2,many,CASSRETVPNYGYTF,TGTGCCAGCAGCCGCGAGACAGTCCCTAACTATGGCTACACCTTC
TRBJ1-1,.,TRBV4-1,few,CASSQGLRGLNTEAFF,TGCGCCAGCAGCCAAGGGCTGAGGGGCCTTAACACTGAAGCTTTCTTT
TRBJ2-1,.,TRBV4-1,few,CASSQEGGLWNLLPPWRNEQFF,TGCGCCAGCAGCCAAGAGGGCGGACTGTGGAACTTGTTGCCCCCTTGGAGGAATGAGCAGTTCTTC